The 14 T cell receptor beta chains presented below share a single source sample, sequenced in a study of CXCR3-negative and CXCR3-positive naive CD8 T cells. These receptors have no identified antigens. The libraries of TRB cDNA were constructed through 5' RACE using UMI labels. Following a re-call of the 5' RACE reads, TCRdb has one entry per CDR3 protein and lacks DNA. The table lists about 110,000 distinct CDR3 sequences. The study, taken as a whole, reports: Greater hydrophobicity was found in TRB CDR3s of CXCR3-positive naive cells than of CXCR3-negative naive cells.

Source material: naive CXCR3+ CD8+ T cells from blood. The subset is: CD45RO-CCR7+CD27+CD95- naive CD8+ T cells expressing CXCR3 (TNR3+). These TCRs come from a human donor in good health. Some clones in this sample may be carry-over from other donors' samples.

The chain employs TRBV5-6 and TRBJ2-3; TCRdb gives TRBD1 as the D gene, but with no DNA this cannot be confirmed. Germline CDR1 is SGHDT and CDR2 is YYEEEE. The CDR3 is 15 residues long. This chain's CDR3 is CASSLGQGSTDTQYF.

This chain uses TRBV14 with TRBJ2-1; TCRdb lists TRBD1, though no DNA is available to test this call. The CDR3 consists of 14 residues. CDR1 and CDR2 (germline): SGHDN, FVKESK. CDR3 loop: CASSPREADNEQFF. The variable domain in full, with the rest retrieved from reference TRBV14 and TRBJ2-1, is EAGVTQFPSHSVIEKGQTVTLRCDPISGHDNLYWYRRVMGKEIKFLLHFVKESKQDESGMPNNRFLAERTGGTYSTLKVQPAELEDSGVYFCASSPREADNEQFFGPGTRLTVL.

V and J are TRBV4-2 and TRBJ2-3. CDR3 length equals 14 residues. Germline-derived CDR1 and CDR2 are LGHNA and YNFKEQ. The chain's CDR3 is CASSPYLATDTQYF.

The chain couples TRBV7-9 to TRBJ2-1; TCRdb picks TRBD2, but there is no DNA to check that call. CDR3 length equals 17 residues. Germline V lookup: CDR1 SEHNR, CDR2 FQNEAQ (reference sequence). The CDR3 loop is CASSTGLAGNSYNEQFF. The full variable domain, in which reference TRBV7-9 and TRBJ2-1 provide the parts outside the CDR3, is DTGVSQNPRHKITKRGQNVTFRCDPISEHNRLYWYRQTLGQGPEFLTYFQNEAQLEKSRLLSDRFSAERPKGSFSTLEIQRTEQGDSAMYLCASSTGLAGNSYNEQFFGPGTRLTVL.

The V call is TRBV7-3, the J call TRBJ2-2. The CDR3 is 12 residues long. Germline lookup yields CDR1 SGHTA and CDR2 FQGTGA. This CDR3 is CASSYGNGELFF.

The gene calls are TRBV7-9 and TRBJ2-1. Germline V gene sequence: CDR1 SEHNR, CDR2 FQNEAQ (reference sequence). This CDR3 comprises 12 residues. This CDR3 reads CASSLLFGEQFF.

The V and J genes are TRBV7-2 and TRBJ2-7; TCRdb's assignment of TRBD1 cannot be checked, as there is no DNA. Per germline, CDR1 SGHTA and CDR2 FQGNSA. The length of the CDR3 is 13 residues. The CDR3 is CAYPRDNSYEQYF.

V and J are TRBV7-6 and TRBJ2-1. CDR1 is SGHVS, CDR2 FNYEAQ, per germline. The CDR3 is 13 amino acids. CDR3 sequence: CASSFSEYNEQFF.

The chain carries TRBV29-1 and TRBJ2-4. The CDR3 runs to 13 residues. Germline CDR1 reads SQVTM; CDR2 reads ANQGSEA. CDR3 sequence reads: CSVQGSAKNIQYF.

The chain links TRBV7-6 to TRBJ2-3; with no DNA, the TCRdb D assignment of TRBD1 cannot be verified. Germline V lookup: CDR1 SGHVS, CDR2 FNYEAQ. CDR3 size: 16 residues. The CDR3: CASSLLAGGQTDTQYF.

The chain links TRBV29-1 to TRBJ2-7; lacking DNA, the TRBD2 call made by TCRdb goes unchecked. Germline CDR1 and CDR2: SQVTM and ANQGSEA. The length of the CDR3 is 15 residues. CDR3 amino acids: CSAVLMGRLTYEQYF.

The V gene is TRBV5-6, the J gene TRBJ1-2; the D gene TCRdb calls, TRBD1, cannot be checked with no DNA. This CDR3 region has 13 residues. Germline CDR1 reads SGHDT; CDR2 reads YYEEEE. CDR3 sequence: CASSPAQAYGYTF.

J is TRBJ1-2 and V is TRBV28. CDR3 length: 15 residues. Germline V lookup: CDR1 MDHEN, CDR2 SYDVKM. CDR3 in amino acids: CASTPLPVASWGYTF.

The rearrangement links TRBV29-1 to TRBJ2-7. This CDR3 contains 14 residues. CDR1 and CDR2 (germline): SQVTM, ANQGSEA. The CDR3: CSVETSTSTYEQYF.